Listed below are T cell receptor beta chains from one sample, sequenced in a study of T cell responses to AZD1222 COVID-19 vaccine. Generated by immunoSEQ multiplex PCR, the TCRdb table keeps only in-frame clones and is missing some. The sample contains roughly 110,000 clones, about 90% of which appear only once. The sequences come from peripheral blood, collected on day 0 of AZD1222 vaccination. These receptors were collected from an adult in good health. The CDR3 runs from the conserved cysteine through the conserved F or W. The order of the fields is J gene, V gene, clone size, D gene, CDR3 DNA, CDR3 protein. A D gene is named only where the DNA matches it firmly. Where a row states a size, it is once, few, many or the class of an expanded clone; other rows omit it.

>TRBJ2-2|TRBV27|few|.
TGTGCCAGCAGTTCGGGACTCATGACCACCGGGGAGCTGTTTTTT
CASSSGLMTTGELFF
>TRBJ2-5|TRBV6-5|once|.
TGTGCCAGCAGATCCCGTTGGGGTAGAGAGACCCAGTACTTC
CASRSRWGRETQYF
>TRBJ2-3|TRBV7-3|.|.
TGTGCCAGCAGCCTAAGGACCCGTGGAGATACGCAGTATTTT
CASSLRTRGDTQYF
>TRBJ1-1|TRBV2|.|.
TGTGCCAGCAGTGTCGCACAGGACACTGAAGCTTTCTTT
CASSVAQDTEAFF
>TRBJ2-1|TRBV27|.|.
TGTGCCAGCGGGAACTATTATGAGCAGTTCTTC
CASGNYYEQFF
>TRBJ1-1|TRBV7-8|.|.
TGTGCCAGCAGCTTAGGCGGGGCCCCAGTGAACACTGAAGCTTTCTTT
CASSLGGAPVNTEAFF
>TRBJ2-7|TRBV29-1|.|.
TGCAGCGTCCCCCAGGAGGGGGATCTTTACGAGCAGTACTTC
CSVPQEGDLYEQYF
>TRBJ2-1|TRBV3-1/TRBV3-2|.|.
TGTGCCAGCAGCCAAGGGGTTCAGACGGATGAGCAGTTCTTC
CASSQGVQTDEQFF
>TRBJ1-1|TRBV18|.|.
TGTGCCAGCTCACCGAACGGGTCGGATGAAGCTTTCTTT
CASSPNGSDEAFF
>TRBJ1-5|TRBV7-2|.|TRBD1
TGTGCCAGCAGCTTAAGCTTCGGGACAGGGCTGCATTTT
CASSLSFGTGLHF
>TRBJ2-7|TRBV3-1/TRBV3-2|.|TRBD2
TGTGCCAGCAGCCGCGGGGGGGTCGAGCAGTACTTC
CASSRGGVEQYF
>TRBJ1-1|TRBV28|.|.
TGTGCCAGCAGTTTGCCGGGGTTAGAAGCTTTCTTT
CASSLPGLEAFF
>TRBJ2-3|TRBV10-3|.|.
TGTGCCACGGAAGGGGATGGGACAGATACGCAGTATTTT
CATEGDGTDTQYF
>TRBJ1-2|TRBV5-1|.|.
TGCGCCAGCAGCTTGAGTGCGGCAGAAGCTAACTATGGCTACACCTTC
CASSLSAAEANYGYTF
>TRBJ1-2|TRBV10-3|.|.
TGTGCCATCAGTGACGGATTGGCCGGGGGTGGATATGGCTACACCTTC
CAISDGLAGGGYGYTF
>TRBJ1-4|TRBV6-4|.|.
TGTGCCAGCAGTGAGTCAGCAAATGAAAAACTGTTTTTT
CASSESANEKLFF
>TRBJ2-7|TRBV19|.|TRBD2
TGTGCCAGTAGTCAAGTGGGGGGCGGGAGGCCGGAGCAGTACTTC
CASSQVGGGRPEQYF
>TRBJ1-1|TRBV30|.|.
TGTGCCTGGAGTAATTTTGGGCTGCGGACTGAAGCTTTCTTT
CAWSNFGLRTEAFF
>TRBJ1-1|TRBV7-2|few|.
TGTGCCAGCAGCTTATCAGTGAACACTGAAGCTTTCTTT
CASSLSVNTEAFF
>TRBJ1-1|TRBV10-3|.|.
TGTGCCATCAGTGAGCTTGGACATTTTGAAGCTTTCTTT
CAISELGHFEAFF
>TRBJ1-3|TRBV18|.|.
TGTGCCAGCTCACCACCGGGCAGCTCTGGAAACACCATATATTTT
CASSPPGSSGNTIYF
>TRBJ2-1|TRBV2|.|TRBD2
TGTGCCAGCAGTGAGCCAGCGGGAGCGGGTGAGCAGTTCTTC
CASSEPAGAGEQFF
>TRBJ2-1|TRBV21-1|.|.
TGTGCCAGCAGCAAATGGAGGCCCCAACAGATCTACAATGAGCAGTTCTTC
CASSKWRPQQIYNEQFF
>TRBJ1-2|TRBV14|.|.
TGTGCCAGCAGCCAAGGTGGGGGAGCGCCCGGTGGCTACACCTTC
CASSQGGGAPGGYTF
>TRBJ2-5|TRBV11-3|once|.
TGTGCCAGCAGCTCCCCGGGGAGACAAGAGACCCAGTACTTC
CASSSPGRQETQYF
>TRBJ2-1|TRBV7-3|.|TRBD2
TGTGCCAGCAGCACGGGTAGCGGGGTATACAATGAGCAGTTCTTC
CASSTGSGVYNEQFF
>TRBJ2-1|TRBV7-8|.|TRBD2
TGTGCCAGCAGCTTAAGTAGCGGGGGCCACAATGAGCAGTTCTTC
CASSLSSGGHNEQFF
>TRBJ1-2|TRBV6-1|.|TRBD1
TGTGCCAGCAGTGAAAAGGACAGGTATGGCTACACCTTC
CASSEKDRYGYTF
>TRBJ1-4|TRBV6-1|.|.
TGTGCCAGCAGTTCCCCAACAGCCTATAATGAAAAACTGTTTTTT
CASSSPTAYNEKLFF
>TRBJ1-5|TRBV6-2/TRBV6-3|.|.
TGTGCCAGCAGTTACGAGGGCCGAGTAGACAATCAGCCCCAGCATTTT
CASSYEGRVDNQPQHF
>TRBJ1-4|TRBV11-3|.|TRBD1
TGTGCCAGCAGCCCCGGGACAGGGGGGAGTGAAAAACTGTTTTTT
CASSPGTGGSEKLFF
>TRBJ2-7|TRBV5-4|.|.
TGTGCCAGCAGCTTGTGGGGGGGGCCAAGCTCCTACGAGCAGTACTTC
CASSLWGGPSSYEQYF
>TRBJ2-1|TRBV5-1|.|TRBD2
TGCGCCAGCAGCCCTCGAAGCGGGACCTACAATGAGCAGTTCTTC
CASSPRSGTYNEQFF
>TRBJ2-2|TRBV28|.|.
TGTGCCAGCAGGCGACTTCTCGGGAACACCGGGGAGCTGTTTTTT
CASRRLLGNTGELFF
>TRBJ1-2|TRBV18|.|.
TGTGCCAGCTCACCAAGGGACTTCCGGGGTTATGGCTACACCTTC
CASSPRDFRGYGYTF
>TRBJ1-3|TRBV7-8|.|.
TGTGCCAGCAGCTTAGGCCCAAGGACAGCCGGAAACACCATATATTTT
CASSLGPRTAGNTIYF
>TRBJ2-7|TRBV3-1/TRBV3-2|.|TRBD2
TGTGCCAGCAGCCGAGGTGGACTAGCGGCTTCGTTCCTATCGAGGAAGTACTTC
CASSRGGLAASFLSRKYF
>TRBJ2-3|TRBV10-3|.|.
TGTGCCATCAGCGGACAGTTTTATACGCAGTATTTT
CAISGQFYTQYF
>TRBJ2-1|TRBV9|.|.
TGTGCCAGCAGCCGGACGGACGAACGAGGGCAGTTCTTC
CASSRTDERGQFF
>TRBJ1-5|TRBV28|few|.
TGTGCCAGCAGAATTACCCCTCCCAAAGACAACAATCAGCCCCAGCATTTT
CASRITPPKDNNQPQHF
>TRBJ1-2|TRBV6-6|.|.
TGTGCCAGCAGTCCCCTCACTGAGGGGTCAAGGCTCTATGGCTACACCTTC
CASSPLTEGSRLYGYTF
>TRBJ1-5|TRBV27|.|.
TGTGCCAGCAGTCCCCTCACAGGGAGAGGGGTTCACAATCAGCCCCAGCATTTT
CASSPLTGRGVHNQPQHF
>TRBJ2-7|TRBV18|.|.
TGTGCCAGCTCACAAGTGACCGGGACACAAGACGAGCAGTACTTC
CASSQVTGTQDEQYF
>TRBJ1-2|TRBV14|few|TRBD1
TGTGCCAGCAGCCAAGTTCCGGACAGGCCGTACTATGGCTACACCTTC
CASSQVPDRPYYGYTF
>TRBJ1-3|TRBV4-2|.|.
TGTGCCAGCAGCCAAGCTTTGGACTCTGGAAACACCATATATTTT
CASSQALDSGNTIYF
>TRBJ1-5|TRBV28|.|.
TGTGCCAGCAGGACCCCCGATCATAGCAATCAGCCCCAGCATTTT
CASRTPDHSNQPQHF
>TRBJ1-5|TRBV24-1|.|TRBD1
TGTGCCACCAGTGATTCGGGGACAGGTAAGATGGGCAGGACCAATCAGCCCCAGCATTTT
CATSDSGTGKMGRTNQPQHF
>TRBJ1-1|TRBV6-4|once|.
TGTGCCAGCAGTGACACAGGCGAGAACACTGAAGCTTTCTTT
CASSDTGENTEAFF
>TRBJ2-1|TRBV7-2|.|.
TGTGCCAGCAGCCCACTGGGTTTTGAGCAGTTCTTC
CASSPLGFEQFF
>TRBJ2-7|TRBV21-1|.|.
TGTGCCAGAAGAAATGCGGCGGGGGGGCCCGCCACTACTGTCTACGAGCAGTACTTC
CARRNAAGGPATTVYEQYF
>TRBJ2-7|TRBV7-2|.|TRBD2
TGTGCCAGCAGCTTAACTCGTGCTAGCGGCTCCTACGAGCAGTACTTC
CASSLTRASGSYEQYF
>TRBJ1-5|TRBV19|.|TRBD1
TGTGCCAGTAGCCCCCGGGACAGGGACTCTAGCAATCAGCCCCAGCATTTT
CASSPRDRDSSNQPQHF
>TRBJ1-2|TRBV6-5|.|.
TGTGCCACCACGTGGGATCCTAACTATGGCTACACCTTC
CATTWDPNYGYTF
>TRBJ1-1|TRBV11-2|.|.
TGTGCCAGCAGCCATTACCGCACTGAAGCTTTCTTT
CASSHYRTEAFF
>TRBJ1-1|TRBV19|.|.
TGTGCCAGCCGTACCGGCGGCCAGGCAAACACTGAAGCTTTCTTT
CASRTGGQANTEAFF
>TRBJ1-6|TRBV6-5|.|TRBD1
TGTGCCAGCAGCCCAAGGGACAGAGCGACCTCACCCCTCCACTTT
CASSPRDRATSPLHF
>TRBJ1-2|TRBV5-4|.|.
TGTGCCAGCAGCTTCGGTCCAGATAGTTTCTATGGCTACACCTTC
CASSFGPDSFYGYTF